The 10 T cell receptor beta chains below all came from one sample that was sequenced in a study of blood T cell repertoires in COVID-19. Only in-frame clones appear in the TCRdb table, and some are missing; sequencing was by immunoSEQ multiplex PCR. The sample carries about 180,000 clones, roughly 88% recorded once. The material sequenced was peripheral blood. The receptor set was obtained from a human donor with active or convalescent COVID-19. The donor label of this sample is uncertain.

This clone has a single count. The rearrangement joins TRBV5-1 to TRBJ2-3; D perhaps matches TRBD2 (5 bases). V dropped 4 bases and J dropped 4 bases, with 10 bases sitting between them. This CDR3 contains 13 residues. Germline CDR1 is SGHRS and CDR2 is YFSETQ. The CDR3 DNA is TGCGCCAGCAGCCCCTCCGGGGCAGATACGCAGTATTTT. Its translation: CASSPSGADTQYF.

CDR3 protein: CASSQYRVGDEQYF. As DNA, the CDR3 is TGCGCCAGCAGCCAATACAGGGTTGGGGACGAGCAGTACTTC. V and J are TRBV4-3 and TRBJ2-7, with D perhaps TRBD1 (6 bases). V shed 2 bases and J shed 5 bases, with 13 bases lying between them. Germline assignment: CDR1 LGHNA and CDR2 YSLEER. The CDR3 sequence is 14 residues long.

V and J are TRBV5-1 and TRBJ2-5; 14 bases agree with TRBD2. There are 18 residues in the CDR3. V shed 4 bases and J 2 bases; nucleotides not matched to a gene: 10. Germline CDR1 is SGHRS and CDR2 is YFSETQ. The CDR3 protein is CASSLGTSGGREQETQYF. As DNA, the CDR3 is TGCGCCAGCAGCCTGGGGACTAGCGGGGGCCGAGAACAAGAGACCCAGTACTTC.

This chain connects TRBV10-2 to TRBJ2-4, with TRBD2 matching 10 bases. Germline V CDR1 and CDR2: WSHSY, SAAADI. This CDR3 has 15 residues. V trimming: 5 bases; J trimming: 10 bases; junction bases outside the gene matches: 11. CDR3 protein: CASSRTSGGLGIQYF. Here the CDR3 DNA reads TGCGCCAGCAGTCGGACTAGCGGAGGGTTGGGGATTCAGTACTTC.

The CDR3 reads CASSYSEGGAYEQYF. The CDR3 DNA follows: TGTGCCAGCAGTTACTCCGAAGGGGGCGCCTACGAGCAGTACTTC. The chain joins TRBV6-5 to TRBJ2-7, with 7 positions matching TRBD1. The trim removed 0 bases at V and 2 bases at J, leaving 4 bases unmatched. CDR3 size: 15 residues. CDR1 is MNHEY and CDR2 is SVGAGI in the germline V gene.

This clone was seen only once. The chain combines TRBV11-1 with TRBJ1-6; D is unresolved. Germline values: CDR1 SGHAT, CDR2 FQDESV (reference sequence). V lost 5 bases, J lost 13 bases, and 12 bases lay in between. This CDR3 comprises 12 residues. This CDR3 is CASSPDSFPLHF. The CDR3 bases are TGTGCCAGCAGCCCTGACTCATTCCCCCTCCACTTT.

A few counts support this clone. The J gene is TRBJ2-1, the V gene TRBV29-1; D is unresolved. Germline V gene sequence: CDR1 SQVTM, CDR2 ANQGSEA. This CDR3 has 15 residues. V gave up 2 bases and J gave up 0 bases, with 11 bases separating them. CDR3 residues: CSVESGASSYNEQFF. The CDR3, as DNA: TGCAGCGTTGAATCGGGTGCTAGCTCCTACAATGAGCAGTTCTTC.

This chain connects TRBV28 to TRBJ2-7, with D maybe TRBD2 (6 bases). The germline gives CDR1 MDHEN, CDR2 SYDVKM. V was shortened by 6 bases and J by 0 bases, with 15 bases between the two germline ends. This CDR3 is 15 amino acids long. The CDR3 sequence: CASSPRGSDSYEQYF. The CDR3 DNA reads as TGTGCCAGCAGCCCCCGGGGGTCGGACTCCTACGAGCAGTACTTC.

The chain links TRBV7-2 to TRBJ1-1; 7 bases line up with TRBD1. Germline loops: CDR1 SGHTA, CDR2 FQGNSA. CDR3 size: 15 residues. V shed 4 bases, J shed 0 bases, and the junction held 5 bases outside the gene matches. The CDR3 reads CASSWGTDMNTEAFF. Here the CDR3 DNA reads TGTGCCAGCAGCTGGGGGACAGACATGAACACTGAAGCTTTCTTT. Complete variable domain (other parts from reference TRBV7-2 and TRBJ1-1): GAGVSQSPSNKVTEKGKDVELRCDPISGHTALYWYRQSLGQGLEFLIYFQGNSAPDKSGLPSDRFSAERTGGSVSTLTIQRTQQEDSAVYLCASSWGTDMNTEAFFGQGTRLTVV.

The chain carries TRBV13 and TRBJ1-1; 7 positions agree with TRBD1. J was trimmed by 1 base and V by 5 bases; bases with no gene match: 4. Germline V gene data show CDR1 as PRHDT and CDR2 as FYEKMQ (reference sequence). This CDR3 has 14 residues. The DNA for the CDR3 is TGTGCCAGCAGCCGGAACAGGGGGAACACTGAAGCTTTCTTT. Its protein product is CASSRNRGNTEAFF.